This entry lists 27 T cell receptor beta chains sequenced from one sample in a study of OX40 agonist ivuxolimab in advanced cancers. Generated by immunoSEQ multiplex PCR, the TCRdb table keeps only in-frame clones and is missing some. The data show 57,000 or so clones, 84% seen once. This specimen was CD4+ or CD8+ T cells sorted from blood, taken in a trial of the OX40 agonist ivuxolimab. The receptors derive from an adult with an advanced solid tumor such as melanoma, head and neck, liver or kidney cancer.

CDR3 in DNA: TGTGCCACCAGCAGAGTCCCCACAGATACGCAGTATTTT. It yields the protein CATSRVPTDTQYF. This chain uses TRBV15 with TRBJ2-3; D is uncertain. Germline V gene lookup returns CDR1 LNHNV and CDR2 YYDKDF (reference sequence). CDR3 length: 13 amino acids. V gave up 1 base and J gave up 2 bases, with 4 bases separating them.

This chain connects TRBV6-1 to TRBJ2-7, with a possible D match to TRBD2 (5 bases). Germline V gene data show CDR1 as MNHNS and CDR2 as SASEGT. V lost 6 bases to trimming and J lost 1 base, with 13 bases between them. CDR3 length: 14 residues. CDR3 bases: TGTGCCAGCAGGGACGGGAAACCTTCCTACGAGCAGTACTTC. Protein: CASRDGKPSYEQYF.

The V gene is TRBV5-6, the J gene TRBJ2-5; the match to TRBD2 covers 12 bases. The J segment lost 5 bases and the V segment lost 4 bases, leaving 9 bases of the junction unmatched. Germline V gives CDR1 SGHDT, CDR2 YYEEEE. The CDR3 totals 16 residues. CDR3 sequence: CASSPPSGGALETQYF. CDR3 coding DNA: TGTGCCAGCAGCCCTCCTAGCGGGGGGGCCTTGGAGACCCAGTACTTC.

The sample holds one count of this clone. J is TRBJ2-5 and V is TRBV11-1; D ambiguous. Trimming shortened V by 3 bases and J by 3 bases, and 11 bases separated the two germline ends. The CDR3 is 14 residues long. The germline V gene encodes CDR1 SGHAT and CDR2 FQDESV (reference sequence). CDR3 protein: CASSFAPLKETQYF. As DNA, the CDR3 is TGTGCCAGCAGCTTCGCCCCTCTTAAAGAGACCCAGTACTTC.

The chain combines TRBV6-6 with TRBJ2-3; tentative D call: TRBD2 (5 bases). Germline V CDR1 and CDR2: MNHNY, SVGAGI (reference sequence). The CDR3 has 15 residues. V was trimmed by 0 bases and J by 1 base, leaving 8 bases between them. CDR3 bases: TGTGCCAGCAGTTACTCGCGGGCGCGCACAGATACGCAGTATTTT. This sequence encodes CASSYSRARTDTQYF.

V gene TRBV29-1 combines with J gene TRBJ2-6, with no clear D. The V end was cut by 5 bases, the J end by 3 bases, with 8 bases between. Germline-derived CDR1 and CDR2 are SQVTM and ANQGSEA. The CDR3 is 13 amino acids. Here the CDR3 reads CSVRLGGANVLTF. CDR3 nucleotides: TGCAGCGTTAGGCTTGGTGGGGCCAACGTCCTGACTTTC.

V is TRBV28 and J is TRBJ1-2; TRBD1 might be the D (5 bases). Germline CDR1 and CDR2: MDHEN and SYDVKM. V was trimmed by 6 bases and J by 4 bases, leaving 15 bases between them. The CDR3 sequence is 14 residues long. The CDR3 nucleotides are TGTGCCAGCAGCCCGAGCCACGGGACCTATGGCTACACCTTC. It yields the protein CASSPSHGTYGYTF.

The CDR3 DNA reads as TGTGCCAGTAGACAGGGACGCAATCAGCCCCAGCATTTT. Protein sequence: CASRQGRNQPQHF. The chain recombines TRBV19 with TRBJ1-5, with D possibly matching TRBD1 (6 bases). The CDR3 is made up of 13 amino acids. The germline V gene encodes CDR1 LNHDA and CDR2 SQIVND (reference sequence). Trimming shortened V by 6 bases and J by 2 bases, and 8 bases separated the two germline ends. Full variable domain (outside the CDR3, taken from reference TRBV19 and TRBJ1-5): DGGITQSPKYLFRKEGQNVTLSCEQNLNHDAMYWYRQDPGQGLRLIYYSQIVNDFQKGDIAEGYSVSREKKESFPLTVTSAQKNPTAFYLCASRQGRNQPQHFGDGTRLSIL.

This chain links TRBV15 with TRBJ1-1; D gene uncertain. Per germline, CDR1 LNHNV and CDR2 YYDKDF (reference sequence). This CDR3 region has 14 residues. V was trimmed by 1 base and J by 0 bases, leaving 6 bases between them. The CDR3 coding sequence is TGTGCCACCAGCAGAGGGGATATGAACACTGAAGCTTTCTTT. Translation gives CATSRGDMNTEAFF.

This clone was seen a handful of times. The chain combines TRBV27 with TRBJ1-6, with TRBD1 matching over 8 bases. CDR1 is MNHEY, CDR2 SMNVEV, per germline (reference sequence). The V and J ends lost 9 bases and 9 bases, in that order; junction bases with no gene match: 7. This CDR3 has 13 residues. This CDR3 is CASGQGAFSPLHF. The CDR3 DNA reads TGTGCCAGTGGGCAGGGGGCTTTTTCACCCCTCCACTTT.

The chain links TRBV6-5 to TRBJ2-1; 7 bases are a match to TRBD2. The V gene's germline CDR1 is MNHEY and CDR2 SVGAGI. The CDR3 extends over 15 amino acids. Germline trimming cut 0 bases from V and 4 bases from J; bases unmatched to any gene: 3. CDR3 DNA: TGTGCCAGCAGTTACTCTGGGGGGGGGTACAATGAGCAGTTCTTC. It encodes CASSYSGGGYNEQFF.

The chain couples TRBV9 to TRBJ2-3; D not resolved. Germline-derived CDR1 and CDR2 are SGDLS and YYNGEE. This CDR3 spans 15 amino acids. V was shortened by 3 bases and J by 0 bases, with 11 bases between the two germline ends. The CDR3 region has the DNA TGTGCCAGCAGCGCCCAGGAGATTAGCACAGATACGCAGTATTTT. Translating it yields CASSAQEISTDTQYF.

V gene TRBV7-3 combines with J gene TRBJ2-5; TRBD1 matches 8 bases. The tail of the sequence fits TRBJ2-7 better, so the J call may be wrong. Germline CDR1 and CDR2: SGHTA and FQGTGA. The CDR3 runs 15 residues. The CDR3 here is CASSHGQGRGNEQYF. The CDR3 DNA sequence: TGTGCCAGCAGCCACGGACAGGGACGAGGAAACGAGCAGTACTTC.

CDR3 sequence reads: CASSGLPGTGADTGELFF. The CDR3 coding sequence is TGTGCCAGCAGTGGCCTCCCCGGGACAGGGGCGGACACCGGGGAGCTGTTTTTT. The chain recombines TRBV2 with TRBJ2-2; 10 nucleotides match TRBD1. CDR1 and CDR2 from the germline V gene are SNHLY and FYNNEI. This CDR3 contains 18 residues. After removal of 4 bases from V and 3 bases from J, the junction contained 11 bases not matched to a gene.

The J gene is TRBJ2-7, the V gene TRBV14, with 9 bases identical to TRBD2. The CDR3 covers 15 residues. Germline V gene lookup returns CDR1 SGHDN and CDR2 FVKESK. The trim removed 0 bases at V and 6 bases at J, leaving 6 bases unmatched. CDR3: CASSQDSGRGFEQYF. The DNA of the CDR3 is TGTGCCAGCAGCCAAGATAGCGGGAGAGGCTTCGAGCAGTACTTC. Combining the CDR3 with reference TRBV14 and TRBJ2-7 gives the whole variable domain EAGVTQFPSHSVIEKGQTVTLRCDPISGHDNLYWYRRVMGKEIKFLLHFVKESKQDESGMPNNRFLAERTGGTYSTLKVQPAELEDSGVYFCASSQDSGRGFEQYFGPGTRLTVT.

The genes are TRBV7-2 and TRBJ1-4, with 9 positions matching TRBD1. Unmatched junction bases numbered 6, after V lost 5 bases and J lost 5 bases. The CDR3 length is 15 residues. Germline V CDR1 and CDR2: SGHTA, FQGNSA. As DNA, the CDR3 is TGTGCCAGCAGCGCAACCGGGACAGGGAATGAAAAACTGTTTTTT. This sequence encodes CASSATGTGNEKLFF. Full variable domain (rest looked up from reference TRBV7-2 and TRBJ1-4): GAGVSQSPSNKVTEKGKDVELRCDPISGHTALYWYRQSLGQGLEFLIYFQGNSAPDKSGLPSDRFSAERTGGSVSTLTIQRTQQEDSAVYLCASSATGTGNEKLFFGSGTQLSVL.

The chain is built from TRBV6-5 and TRBJ1-2; 7 positions match TRBD1. V shed 0 bases, J shed 7 bases, and the junction held 5 bases outside the gene matches. CDR3 length: 14 residues. In germline, CDR1 is MNHEY, CDR2 SVGAGI. The CDR3 nucleotides are TGTGCCAGCAGTTACTCGAGGGGGCTGGGTGGCTACACCTTC. Residues: CASSYSRGLGGYTF.

This chain joins TRBV6-1 and TRBJ2-1; TRBD1 matches at 8 bases. The CDR3 spans 15 residues. CDR1 MNHNS and CDR2 SASEGT come from the germline V gene. V shed 6 bases, J shed 3 bases, and the junction held 7 bases outside the gene matches. CDR3 sequence (DNA): TGTGCCAGCAGGCGTGGGACAGGACTCTACAATGAGCAGTTCTTC. It encodes CASRRGTGLYNEQFF.

The chain links TRBV5-6 to TRBJ2-7; D is uncertain. Germline V gives CDR1 SGHDT, CDR2 YYEEEE. Trimming removed 0 bases at V and 0 bases at J, with 1 base between. This CDR3 is built from 12 residues. CDR3 nucleotides: TGTGCCAGCAGCTTGGCCTCCTACGAGCAGTACTTC. Translating gives CASSLASYEQYF.

This clone was counted once. The chain links TRBV5-6 to TRBJ2-7; the D gene is possibly TRBD2 (6 bases). Trimming shortened V by 3 bases and J by 2 bases, and 12 bases separated the two germline ends. The CDR3 is made up of 14 amino acids. Germline loops: CDR1 SGHDT, CDR2 YYEEEE. The CDR3 DNA is TGTGCCAGCAGCTGGGGAGGTGAGGCCTACGAGCAGTACTTC. Residues: CASSWGGEAYEQYF.

The chain couples TRBV9 to TRBJ2-3, with 9 bases lining up with TRBD2. The germline CDR1 and CDR2 sequences are SGDLS and YYNGEE. The CDR3 consists of 16 residues. V lost 4 bases to trimming and J lost 1 base; unmatched junction nucleotides: 7. CDR3 in amino acids: CASSSYWTSGTDTQYF. Here the CDR3 DNA reads TGTGCCAGCAGCTCGTATTGGACTAGCGGCACAGATACGCAGTATTTT.

The CDR3, as DNA: TGTGCCAGCAGCTTGGGATTGAGAGACTATGGCTACACCTTC. Protein product: CASSLGLRDYGYTF. The rearrangement joins TRBV5-6 to TRBJ1-2; D remains ambiguous. The germline gives CDR1 SGHDT, CDR2 YYEEEE. This CDR3 region has 14 residues. V lost 0 bases, J lost 3 bases, and 9 bases lay in between.

The V gene is TRBV19, the J gene TRBJ1-1; D perhaps matches TRBD1 (6 bases). V was cut by 1 base and J by 2 bases, with 11 bases left in between. The CDR3 sequence is 15 residues long. From germline, CDR1 is LNHDA and CDR2 SQIVND (reference sequence). The CDR3 reads CASSIGRQVNTEAFF. CDR3 bases: TGTGCCAGTAGTATAGGCCGACAGGTTAACACTGAAGCTTTCTTT.

The gene calls are TRBV9 and TRBJ2-3, with D tentatively TRBD2 (6 bases). V was trimmed by 2 bases and J by 1 base, leaving 14 bases between them. Germline V gives CDR1 SGDLS, CDR2 YYNGEE. The CDR3 runs to 16 residues. CDR3 bases: TGTGCCAGCAGCGTCTCGGGGGTTGCGCGCACAGATACGCAGTATTTT. Protein: CASSVSGVARTDTQYF.

V and J are TRBV6-4 and TRBJ2-7, with 8 bases aligning to TRBD1. With 0 bases clipped from V and 6 bases from J, the junction kept 4 bases outside the gene matches. Germline CDR1 reads MRHNA; CDR2 reads SNTAGT. CDR3 length: 14 amino acids. This chain's CDR3 is CASSDSKTGGEQYF. Written as DNA, the CDR3 is TGTGCCAGCAGTGACTCGAAAACAGGGGGCGAGCAGTACTTC.

V usage is TRBV10-1 and J usage is TRBJ2-2; TRBD2 matches 8 bases. The V segment lost 0 bases and the J segment 3 bases; nucleotides outside the gene matches: 6. Germline values: CDR1 WNHNN, CDR2 SYGVQD (reference sequence). CDR3 length equals 17 residues. CDR3 loop: CASSESWRGAHTGELFF. The DNA of the CDR3 is TGCGCCAGCAGTGAGTCTTGGCGGGGGGCCCACACCGGGGAGCTGTTTTTT.

The table lists this clone with a count of one. The chain employs TRBV5-6 and TRBJ2-5; D remains unclear. The CDR3 extends over 16 amino acids. Germline V gene lookup returns CDR1 SGHDT and CDR2 YYEEEE. V was trimmed by 5 bases and J by 0 bases, leaving 17 bases between them. In DNA, the CDR3 is TGTGCCAGCAGTTTTACGAGTTCGCTGTACCAAGAGACCCAGTACTTC. Translation: CASSFTSSLYQETQYF. The full variable domain, its missing parts supplied by reference TRBV5-6 and TRBJ2-5, is DAGVTQSPTHLIKTRGQQVTLRCSPKSGHDTVSWYQQALGQGPQFIFQYYEEEERQRGNFPDRFSGHQFPNYSSELNVNALLLGDSALYLCASSFTSSLYQETQYFGPGTRLLVL.